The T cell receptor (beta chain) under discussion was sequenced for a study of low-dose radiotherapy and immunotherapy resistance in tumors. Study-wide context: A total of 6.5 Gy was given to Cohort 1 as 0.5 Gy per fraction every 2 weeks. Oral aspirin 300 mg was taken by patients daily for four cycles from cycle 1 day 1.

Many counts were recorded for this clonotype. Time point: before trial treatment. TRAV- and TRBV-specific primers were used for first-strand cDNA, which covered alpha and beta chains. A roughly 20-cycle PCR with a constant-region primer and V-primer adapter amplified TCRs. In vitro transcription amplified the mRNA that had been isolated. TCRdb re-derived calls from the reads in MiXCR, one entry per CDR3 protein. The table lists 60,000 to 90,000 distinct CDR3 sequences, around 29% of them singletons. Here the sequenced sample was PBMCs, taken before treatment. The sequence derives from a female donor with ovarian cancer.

CDR3: CASSSWTGQGNNEQFF. The CDR3 DNA is TGTGCCAGCAGCTCCTGGACAGGGCAAGGTAACAATGAGCAGTTCTTC. The chain joins TRBV11-3 to TRBJ2-1; 8 positions agree with TRBD1. CDR3 size: 16 residues. Germline V gene lookup returns CDR1 SGHNT and CDR2 YENEEA. Trimming took 4 bases from V and 5 from J; bases not matched to a gene: 10.